The clone carrying this T cell receptor (beta chain) came up many times. The sample originates from a study of blood T cells in healthy people across ages. Per sample, at least 6 micrograms of total RNA were extracted. For the second PCR, which ran for about 7 to 12 cycles, a sample-barcoded 5' primer and a J-beta primer mix were used. TCRdb recomputed calls from the 5' RACE reads with MiXCR, one row per CDR3 protein. Counted here are about 800,000 distinct CDR3 sequences, just under 25% occurring once; the ten biggest clones make up under 4.5%. This CDR3 comprises 14 residues. V lost 11 bases and J 0 bases, leaving 14 bases between the germline ends. The germline V gene encodes CDR1 ENHRY and CDR2 SYGVKD. This sample was also put to use in a study of T cells of mothers and their children.

Sequencing used blood. The chain is built from TRBV10-3 and TRBJ2-1; weak D call: TRBD2 (7 bases). The receptor was isolated from a boy younger than 18 in good health. CDR3 loop: CAVGGPSSYNEQFF. In DNA form, the CDR3 reads TGTGCCGTCGGGGGGCCTAGCTCCTACAATGAGCAGTTCTTC.